Listed below are T cell receptor beta chains from one sample, sequenced in a study of blood T cell repertoires in COVID-19. Libraries were prepared by immunoSEQ multiplex PCR; TCRdb keeps only in-frame clonotypes and omits some of them. The sample has 390,000 or so clones, roughly 87% seen once; the top ten hold approximately 5.4%. Sequencing used PBMCs or T cells enriched from blood (not recorded which). Every receptor here comes from a woman in her fifties or sixties who had recovered from COVID-19. Both conserved end residues are part of each CDR3. The order of the fields is D gene, clone size, CDR3 length, J gene, V gene, CDR3 protein, CDR3 DNA. D genes are given only for firm matches. Not all rows give a size; the values are once, few, many and, for expanded clones, a class.

-	-	17	TRBJ2-2	TRBV27	CASGPQTGRWNTGELFF	TGTGCCAGCGGACCACAAACCGGGAGATGGAACACCGGGGAGCTGTTTTTT
-	-	15	TRBJ1-2	TRBV9	CASSGKWGANYGYTF	TGTGCCAGCAGCGGAAAGTGGGGAGCTAACTATGGCTACACCTTC
-	-	15	TRBJ1-1	TRBV3-1/TRBV3-2	CASSPAAGYNTEAFF	TGTGCCAGCAGTCCCGCGGCAGGGTACAACACTGAAGCTTTCTTT
-	-	15	TRBJ1-2	TRBV28	CASSLTGQLFYGYTF	TGTGCCAGCAGTTTGACAGGACAGTTATTCTATGGCTACACCTTC
TRBD1	-	13	TRBJ1-2	TRBV18	CASSLGQGDGYTF	TGTGCCAGCTCATTGGGACAGGGGGATGGCTACACCTTC
-	-	14	TRBJ1-1	TRBV6-5	CASSYSHKSTEAFF	TGTGCCAGCAGTTACTCGCATAAGAGTACTGAAGCTTTCTTT
TRBD1	-	14	TRBJ1-2	TRBV13	CASSPGTALYGYTF	TGTGCCAGCAGCCCCGGGACAGCGCTCTATGGCTACACCTTC
TRBD1	-	16	TRBJ1-4	TRBV30	CAGGGTGGSRNEKLFF	TGTGCCGGAGGGGGGACAGGGGGAAGTCGGAATGAAAAACTGTTTTTT
-	few	16	TRBJ1-5	TRBV6-5	CASSYSIPRVGQPQHF	TGTGCCAGCAGTTACTCGATTCCCAGGGTTGGTCAGCCCCAGCATTTT
TRBD2	-	19	TRBJ2-3	TRBV7-2	CASSVRLAGGDRRTDTQYF	TGTGCCAGCAGCGTACGACTAGCGGGAGGTGACCGTAGGACAGATACGCAGTATTTT
-	-	16	TRBJ1-2	TRBV15	CATSSTYELLNYGYTF	TGTGCCACCAGCAGCACTTATGAGCTCCTTAACTATGGCTACACCTTC
TRBD1	-	17	TRBJ1-5	TRBV15	CATSSVGGQGDVQPQHF	TGTGCCACCAGCAGCGTAGGGGGACAGGGGGATGTTCAGCCCCAGCATTTT
TRBD1	-	15	TRBJ1-2	TRBV19	CASSIADRPVYGYTF	TGTGCCAGTAGTATAGCGGACAGGCCCGTCTATGGCTACACCTTC
-	-	16	TRBJ2-5	TRBV5-1	CASSALAGRVLETQYF	TGCGCCAGCAGCGCTTTGGCGGGACGGGTGTTAGAGACCCAGTACTTC
TRBD1	-	15	TRBJ1-2	TRBV2	CASRKDRSIGNGYTF	TGTGCCAGCAGGAAGGACAGGTCTATAGGTAATGGCTACACCTTC
TRBD2	once	20	TRBJ2-1	TRBV4-3	CASSQFYQLGAGGVYNEQFF	TGCGCCAGCAGCCAATTCTACCAGTTAGGGGCGGGGGGTGTCTACAATGAGCAGTTCTTC
TRBD2	once	15	TRBJ2-5	TRBV19	CASSIGGGRSETQYF	TGTGCCAGTAGTATAGGCGGCGGGAGGTCTGAGACCCAGTACTTC
TRBD1	-	16	TRBJ2-7	TRBV6-1	CASSDRSGGGRYEQYF	TGTGCCAGCAGTGACCGATCAGGGGGCGGAAGGTACGAGCAGTACTTC
-	-	17	TRBJ1-6	TRBV3-1/TRBV3-2	CASSQVIALAFNSPLHF	TGTGCCAGCAGCCAAGTTATAGCTTTAGCTTTTAATTCACCCCTCCACTTT
TRBD1	-	18	TRBJ1-6	TRBV3-1/TRBV3-2	CASSQGEGWTGGDSPLHF	TGTGCCAGCAGCCAAGGAGAAGGATGGACAGGGGGGGATTCACCCCTCCACTTT
-	few	13	TRBJ2-7	TRBV6-2/TRBV6-3	CASSWAAIYEQYF	TGTGCCAGCAGTTGGGCAGCTATCTACGAGCAGTACTTC
TRBD1	-	18	TRBJ1-2	TRBV7-9	CASSNFLGDSSLNYGYTF	TGTGCCAGCAGCAACTTCTTGGGGGACAGCTCCCTTAACTATGGCTACACCTTC
-	-	12	TRBJ2-3	TRBV7-2	CASSRAGDTQYF	TGTGCCAGCAGCCGAGCGGGAGATACGCAGTATTTT
TRBD1	-	15	TRBJ2-1	TRBV10-3	CAISSGTGTYNEQFF	TGTGCCATCAGTTCCGGGACAGGGACCTACAATGAGCAGTTCTTC
TRBD1	-	16	TRBJ2-1	TRBV4-1	CASSTGTGGQYNEQFF	TGCGCCAGCAGCACCGGGACAGGGGGCCAGTACAATGAGCAGTTCTTC
-	-	13	TRBJ1-1	TRBV12-3/TRBV12-4	CASTLGQNTEAFF	TGTGCCAGCACCCTGGGACAGAACACTGAAGCTTTCTTT
-	few	13	TRBJ1-5	TRBV11-1	CASSVGSNQPQHF	TGTGCCAGCAGCGTGGGCAGCAATCAGCCCCAGCATTTT
-	-	13	TRBJ2-7	TRBV11-1	CASSTRSPYEQYF	TGTGCCAGCAGCACTAGATCACCCTACGAGCAGTACTTC
-	-	15	TRBJ1-2	TRBV9	CASSVGGALNYGYTF	TGTGCCAGCAGCGTAGGTGGGGCCCTCAATTATGGCTACACCTTC
-	few	13	TRBJ1-2	TRBV20-1	CSASWQVAYGYTF	TGCAGTGCTAGTTGGCAGGTTGCCTATGGCTACACCTTC
-	-	13	TRBJ1-2	TRBV7-2	CASSFSGDYGYTF	TGTGCCAGCAGCTTCTCGGGGGATTATGGCTACACCTTC
TRBD1	-	16	TRBJ2-3	TRBV4-1	CASSQVRQGPTDTQYF	TGCGCCAGCAGCCAAGTTCGACAGGGTCCTACAGATACGCAGTATTTT
-	-	13	TRBJ2-7	TRBV28	CASTPGRSYEQYF	TGTGCCAGCACCCCGGGGAGATCCTACGAGCAGTACTTC
-	-	14	TRBJ2-5	TRBV5-8	CASSGGNLRETQYF	TGTGCCAGCAGCGGAGGGAACCTGAGGGAGACCCAGTACTTC
-	-	12	TRBJ1-1	TRBV20-1	CSASTGNTEAFF	TGCAGTGCTAGTACGGGGAACACTGAAGCTTTCTTT
-	-	19	TRBJ2-6	TRBV3-1/TRBV3-2	CASSQEGGIGLSGANVLTF	TGTGCCAGCAGCCAAGAGGGGGGAATTGGACTCTCTGGGGCCAACGTCCTGACTTTC
-	-	13	TRBJ1-5	TRBV19	CASRGAGVQPQHF	TGTGCCAGTAGGGGGGCAGGGGTTCAGCCCCAGCATTTT
-	-	15	TRBJ1-1	TRBV3-1/TRBV3-2	CASSQLLGQYTEAFF	TGTGCCAGCAGCCAGCTCCTTGGGCAGTACACTGAAGCTTTCTTT
-	-	12	TRBJ1-1	TRBV6-2/TRBV6-3	CASSRTRGEAFF	TGTGCCAGCAGTCGGACAAGGGGTGAAGCTTTCTTT
-	-	13	TRBJ1-5	TRBV5-1	CASSLGGPEPQHF	TGCGCCAGCAGCTTGGGAGGTCCAGAACCCCAGCATTTT
-	once	15	TRBJ2-7	TRBV7-2	CASSLAQGVPYEQYF	TGTGCCAGCAGCTTGGCACAGGGAGTTCCCTACGAGCAGTACTTC
-	-	13	TRBJ1-1	TRBV7-2	CASSPFSVSRAFF	TGTGCCAGCAGCCCCTTTTCGGTCTCGAGGGCTTTCTTT
TRBD2	-	15	TRBJ2-2	TRBV28	CASSLYAGGTGELFF	TGTGCCAGCAGTTTATATGCGGGGGGCACCGGGGAGCTGTTTTTT
-	-	13	TRBJ1-2	TRBV19	CASSPTDVYGYTF	TGTGCCAGTAGCCCGACAGACGTCTATGGCTACACCTTC
TRBD1	-	18	TRBJ1-6	TRBV30	CAWRGDRGPGSYNSPLHF	TGTGCCTGGAGGGGGGACAGGGGCCCCGGCTCCTATAATTCACCCCTCCACTTT
-	-	13	TRBJ1-4	TRBV3-1/TRBV3-2	CASLDRPNEKLFF	TGTGCCAGCCTTGACAGACCGAATGAAAAACTGTTTTTT
TRBD2	-	13	TRBJ2-7	TRBV2	CASSGGLAGEQYF	TGTGCCAGCAGTGGGGGACTAGCGGGAGAGCAGTACTTC
-	-	15	TRBJ1-6	TRBV6-5	CASRSGGGLVSPLHF	TGTGCCAGCAGGTCGGGGGGGGGACTTGTCTCACCCCTCCACTTT
TRBD1	-	15	TRBJ1-2	TRBV3-1/TRBV3-2	CASSSRGQGAIGYTF	TGTGCCAGCAGCTCAAGAGGACAGGGGGCTATTGGCTACACCTTC
-	-	14	TRBJ1-5	TRBV7-2	CASSLVGGGQPQHF	TGTGCCAGCAGCTTAGTTGGGGGAGGTCAGCCCCAGCATTTT
TRBD2	-	17	TRBJ2-3	TRBV2	CASSEAQRTSGSDTQYF	TGTGCCAGCAGTGAAGCGCAAAGGACTAGCGGATCGGATACGCAGTATTTT
TRBD1	-	13	TRBJ1-1	TRBV29-1	CSARQGEWTEAFF	TGCAGCGCGAGACAGGGGGAATGGACTGAAGCTTTCTTT